The clone carrying this T cell receptor (beta chain) was found a few times. CDR3 size: 14 residues. Germline assignment: CDR1 MNHEY and CDR2 SMNVEV (reference sequence). V lost 6 bases, J lost 4 bases, and 13 bases lay in between. These data come from a study of spatial heterogeneity in lung cancer. One entry per CDR3 protein, called by TCRdb with MiXCR from the 5' RACE reads. The table records 40,000 to 50,000 distinct CDR3 sequences, 12% to 15% of them present only once. Time point given: sample taken at primary tumor resection. Samples were obtained from about 72 donors, all untreated early-stage non-small cell lung cancer patients. Whole RNA from tumor, nontumor lung or frozen PBMC was sequenced unsorted.

The chain links TRBV27 to TRBJ2-1; unclear D gene. The sequencing here drew on PBMCs, taken at surgery. The receptor comes from a male donor with early-stage non-small cell lung cancer. The CDR3 DNA sequence: TGTGCCAGCAGGGGGTTGGGCGGTTACAATGAGCAGTTCTTC. It is translated as CASRGLGGYNEQFF.